This TCR beta chain was recovered during a study of shared T cell receptors in the human thymus. V shed 5 bases and J 2 bases; nucleotides not matched to a gene: 18. Germline-derived CDR1 and CDR2 are SGHTA and FQGNSA. The CDR3 has 19 residues. Sequencing used immunoSEQ multiplex PCR; TCRdb keeps in-frame clones, though not all of them. In the table there are under 700,000 clones, about 84% of which are singletons. These data were also reused for a study on human thymus T cells.

What was sequenced was thymocytes. The source of this sequence is a boy in the first two years of life with a congenital heart defect. The J gene is TRBJ2-1, the V gene TRBV7-2; the match to TRBD1 covers 7 bases. The CDR3 here is CASSRRDSPPGDPYNEQFF. The DNA for the CDR3 is TGTGCCAGCAGCCGCCGGGACAGCCCACCGGGTGACCCCTACAATGAGCAGTTCTTC.